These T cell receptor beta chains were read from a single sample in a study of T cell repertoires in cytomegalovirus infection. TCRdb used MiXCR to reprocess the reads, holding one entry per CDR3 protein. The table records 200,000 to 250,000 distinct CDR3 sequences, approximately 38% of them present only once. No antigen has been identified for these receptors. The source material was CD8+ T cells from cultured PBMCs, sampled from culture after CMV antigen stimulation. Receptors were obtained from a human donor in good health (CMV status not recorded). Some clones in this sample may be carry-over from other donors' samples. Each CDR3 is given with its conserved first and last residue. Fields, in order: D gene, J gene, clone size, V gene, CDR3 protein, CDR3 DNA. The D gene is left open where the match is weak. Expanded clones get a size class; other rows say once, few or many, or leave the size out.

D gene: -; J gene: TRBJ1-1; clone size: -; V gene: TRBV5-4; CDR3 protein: CASLAAGGMNTEAFF; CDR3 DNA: TGTGCCAGCTTGGCGGCAGGAGGCATGAACACTGAAGCTTTCTTT
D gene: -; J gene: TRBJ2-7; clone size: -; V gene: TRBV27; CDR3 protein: CASSLSGRGSYEQYF; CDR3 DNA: TGTGCCAGCAGTTTATCAGGCAGGGGTTCCTACGAGCAGTACTTC
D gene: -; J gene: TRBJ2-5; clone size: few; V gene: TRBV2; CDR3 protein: CASIEGRETQYF; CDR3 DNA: TGTGCCAGCATAGAGGGGAGAGAGACCCAGTACTTC
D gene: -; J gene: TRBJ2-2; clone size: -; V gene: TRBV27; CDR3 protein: CASRPRGGGELFF; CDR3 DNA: TGTGCCAGCAGACCGAGGGGTGGCGGGGAGCTGTTTTTT
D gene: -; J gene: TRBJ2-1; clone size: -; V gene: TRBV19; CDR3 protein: CATTWEWGSYNEQFF; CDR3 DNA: TGTGCCACTACTTGGGAGTGGGGGTCCTACAATGAGCAGTTCTTC
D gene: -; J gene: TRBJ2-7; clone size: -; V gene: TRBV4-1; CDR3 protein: CASSQDRAGRPYEQYF; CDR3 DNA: TGCGCCAGCAGCCAAGATCGGGCGGGCCGGCCCTACGAGCAGTACTTC
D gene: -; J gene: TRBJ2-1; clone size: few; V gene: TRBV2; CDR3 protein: CASSFWTVPNEQFF; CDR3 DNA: TGTGCCAGCAGTTTTTGGACAGTACCCAATGAGCAGTTCTTC
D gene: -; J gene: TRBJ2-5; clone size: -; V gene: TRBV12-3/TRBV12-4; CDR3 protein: CASSLADRETQYF; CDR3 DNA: TGTGCCAGCAGTTTAGCCGATCGAGAGACCCAGTACTTC
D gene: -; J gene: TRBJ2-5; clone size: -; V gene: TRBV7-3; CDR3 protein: CASSLKRGAQETQYF; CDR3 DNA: TGTGCCAGCAGCTTAAAGCGTGGCGCTCAAGAGACCCAGTACTTC
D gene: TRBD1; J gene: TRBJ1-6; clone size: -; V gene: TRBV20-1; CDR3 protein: CSARGKDRGNSPLHF; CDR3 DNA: TGCAGTGCTAGGGGTAAAGACAGGGGAAATTCACCCCTCCACTTT
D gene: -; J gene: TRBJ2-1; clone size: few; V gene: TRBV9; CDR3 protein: CASSTQWQASSYNEQFF; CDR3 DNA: TGTGCCAGCAGCACCCAGTGGCAGGCCAGCTCCTACAATGAGCAGTTCTTC
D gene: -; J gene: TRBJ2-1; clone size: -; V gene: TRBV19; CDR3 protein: CASSPSGPANEQFF; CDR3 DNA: TGTGCCAGTAGCCCCTCCGGACCGGCCAATGAGCAGTTCTTC
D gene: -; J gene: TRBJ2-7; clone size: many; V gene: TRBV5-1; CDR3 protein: CASSPEQGISYEQYF; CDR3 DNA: TGCGCCAGCAGCCCGGAACAGGGAATCTCCTACGAGCAGTACTTC
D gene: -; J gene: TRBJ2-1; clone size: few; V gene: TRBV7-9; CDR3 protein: CASSLEQDVYNEQFF; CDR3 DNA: TGTGCCAGCAGCCTAGAACAGGACGTCTACAATGAGCAGTTCTTC
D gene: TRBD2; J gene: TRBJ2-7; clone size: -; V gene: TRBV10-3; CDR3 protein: CAISDPLAGTSYEQYF; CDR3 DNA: TGTGCCATCAGTGACCCACTAGCGGGAACCTCCTACGAGCAGTACTTC
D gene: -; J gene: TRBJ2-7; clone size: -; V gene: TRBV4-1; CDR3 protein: CASSQENGNEQYF; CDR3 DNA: TGCGCCAGCAGCCAAGAAAACGGGAACGAGCAGTACTTC
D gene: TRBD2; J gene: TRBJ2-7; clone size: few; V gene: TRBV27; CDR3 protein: CASKLGSGRRPSEQYF; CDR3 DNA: TGTGCCAGCAAATTAGGTAGCGGGAGACGGCCGAGCGAGCAGTACTTC
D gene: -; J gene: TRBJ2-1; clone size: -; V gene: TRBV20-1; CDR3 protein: CSARTRNPTSYNEQFF; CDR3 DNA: TGCAGTGCTAGGACGCGCAACCCCACCTCCTACAATGAGCAGTTCTTC
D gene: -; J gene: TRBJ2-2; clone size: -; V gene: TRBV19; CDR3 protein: CASNAPNTGELFF; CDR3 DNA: TGTGCCAGTAATGCCCCGAACACCGGGGAGCTGTTTTTT
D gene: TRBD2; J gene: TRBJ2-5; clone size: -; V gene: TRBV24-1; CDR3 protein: CATSDWTSGSGRETQYF; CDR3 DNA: TGTGCCACCAGTGATTGGACTAGCGGGAGCGGGCGAGAGACCCAGTACTTC
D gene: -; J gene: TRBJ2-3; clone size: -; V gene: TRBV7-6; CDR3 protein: CASSSRDLSDTQYF; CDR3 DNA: TGTGCCAGCAGCTCCCGGGACTTAAGTGATACGCAGTATTTT
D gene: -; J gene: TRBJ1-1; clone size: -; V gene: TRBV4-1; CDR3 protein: CASSQEEGDTEAFF; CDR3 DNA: TGCGCCAGCAGCCAAGAAGAGGGAGATACTGAAGCTTTCTTT
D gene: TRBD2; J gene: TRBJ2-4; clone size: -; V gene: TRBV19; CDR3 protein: CASSLLVRAGALAKNIQYF; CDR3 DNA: TGTGCCAGTAGTTTACTAGTGCGAGCGGGAGCGCTAGCCAAAAACATTCAGTACTTC
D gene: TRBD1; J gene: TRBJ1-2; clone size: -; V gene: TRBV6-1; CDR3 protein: CASSVGVQGARYGYTF; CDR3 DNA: TGTGCCAGCAGTGTAGGGGTACAGGGGGCGCGTTATGGCTACACCTTC
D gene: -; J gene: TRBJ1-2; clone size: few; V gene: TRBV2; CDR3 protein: CASSERGAPSTGSHGYTF; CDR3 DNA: TGTGCCAGCAGTGAACGGGGGGCCCCCTCGACAGGTTCGCATGGCTACACCTTC
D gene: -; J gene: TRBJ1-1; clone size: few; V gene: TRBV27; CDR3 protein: CASSKSGVNTEAFF; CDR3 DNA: TGTGCCAGCAGTAAGTCAGGGGTTAACACTGAAGCTTTCTTT
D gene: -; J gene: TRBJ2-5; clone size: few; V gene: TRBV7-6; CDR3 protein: CASSSNGRETQYF; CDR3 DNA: TGTGCCAGCAGCTCAAACGGGCGGGAGACCCAGTACTTC
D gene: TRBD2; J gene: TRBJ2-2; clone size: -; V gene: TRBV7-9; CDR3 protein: CASSLTAGPGELFF; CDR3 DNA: TGTGCCAGCAGCCTTACAGCGGGGCCCGGGGAGCTGTTTTTT